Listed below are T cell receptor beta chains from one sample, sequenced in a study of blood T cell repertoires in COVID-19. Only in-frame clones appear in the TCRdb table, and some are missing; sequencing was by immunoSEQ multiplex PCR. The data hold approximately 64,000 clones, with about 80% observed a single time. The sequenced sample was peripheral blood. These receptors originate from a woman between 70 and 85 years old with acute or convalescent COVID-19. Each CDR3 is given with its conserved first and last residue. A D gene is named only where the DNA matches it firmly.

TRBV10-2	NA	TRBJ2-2	CASSRTKHTGELFF
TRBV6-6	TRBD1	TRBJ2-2	CSTHRDRVYGELFF
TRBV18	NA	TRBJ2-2	CASSPRDSTGELFF
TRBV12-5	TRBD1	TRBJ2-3	CASALQGAGDTQYF
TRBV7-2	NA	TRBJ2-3	CASSLDGGLYTQYF
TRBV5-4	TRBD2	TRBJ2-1	CASSSQWASGGNEQFF
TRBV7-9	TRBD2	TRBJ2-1	CASSLRLADNNEQFF
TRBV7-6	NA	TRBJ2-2	CASSLVSSLDTGELFF
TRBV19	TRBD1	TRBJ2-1	CASSIFPDRAYNEQFF
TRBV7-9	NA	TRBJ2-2	CASSLVTGPGELFF
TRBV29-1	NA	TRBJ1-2	CSVEVNNYGYTF
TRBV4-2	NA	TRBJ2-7	CASSQDRGFYEQYF
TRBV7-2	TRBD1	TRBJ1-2	CASSLATGNSGYTF
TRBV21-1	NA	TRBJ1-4	CAIQGLEAATNEKLFF
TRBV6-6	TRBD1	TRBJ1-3	CASSPTGVGNTIYF
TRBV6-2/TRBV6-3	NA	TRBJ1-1	CASSATENTEAFF
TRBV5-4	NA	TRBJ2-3	CASSLGGLVTNTQYF
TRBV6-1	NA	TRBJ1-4	CASSESVGQGSEKLFF
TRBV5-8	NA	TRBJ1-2	CASSLRGNYGYTF
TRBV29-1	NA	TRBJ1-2	CSILTARGYTF
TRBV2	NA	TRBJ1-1	CASSVAVNTEAFF
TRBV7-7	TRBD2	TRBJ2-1	CASSPRTSGSYNEQFF
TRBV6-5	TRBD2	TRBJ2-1	CASSYPASGSEQFF
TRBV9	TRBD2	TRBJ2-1	CASSPRPSGDNEQFF
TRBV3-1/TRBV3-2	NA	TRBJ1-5	CASSQGLNQPQHF
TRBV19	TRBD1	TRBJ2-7	CASSGLRDRGPEQYF
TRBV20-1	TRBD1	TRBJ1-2	CSASARGDNYGYTF
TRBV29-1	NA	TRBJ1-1	CSASGQSGLTEAFF
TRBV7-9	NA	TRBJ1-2	CASSASRVSGGYTF
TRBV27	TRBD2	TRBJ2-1	CASSRGPGTSGNNEQFF
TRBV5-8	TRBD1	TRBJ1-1	CASSLQQGYEAFF
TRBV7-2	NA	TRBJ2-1	CASSPTGLEYNEQFF
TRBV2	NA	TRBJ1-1	CASGKSGTKNTEAFF
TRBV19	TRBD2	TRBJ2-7	CASSRAYPSGGASYEQYF
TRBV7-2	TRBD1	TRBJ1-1	CASSGDRNTEAFF
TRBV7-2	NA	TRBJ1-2	CASSLDRTNLNYGYTF
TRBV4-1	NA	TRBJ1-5	CASSQGPNTNQPQHF
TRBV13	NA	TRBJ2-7	CASSRGTESYEQYF
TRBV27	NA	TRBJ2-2	CASSASRVTGELFF
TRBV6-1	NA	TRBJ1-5	CASSENRAVNQPQHF
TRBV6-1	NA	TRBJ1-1	CASSESGQRNTEAFF
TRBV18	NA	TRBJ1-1	CASSPPGREGTEAFF
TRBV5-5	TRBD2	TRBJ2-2	CASSAGLAGVGNTGELFF
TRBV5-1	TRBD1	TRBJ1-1	CASSLEGARSEAFF
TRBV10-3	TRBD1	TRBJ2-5	CAITEGKRGQGETQYF
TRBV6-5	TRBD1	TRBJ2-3	CASSLTGVTDTQYF
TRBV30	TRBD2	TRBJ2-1	CAWDLSAGVSYNEQFF